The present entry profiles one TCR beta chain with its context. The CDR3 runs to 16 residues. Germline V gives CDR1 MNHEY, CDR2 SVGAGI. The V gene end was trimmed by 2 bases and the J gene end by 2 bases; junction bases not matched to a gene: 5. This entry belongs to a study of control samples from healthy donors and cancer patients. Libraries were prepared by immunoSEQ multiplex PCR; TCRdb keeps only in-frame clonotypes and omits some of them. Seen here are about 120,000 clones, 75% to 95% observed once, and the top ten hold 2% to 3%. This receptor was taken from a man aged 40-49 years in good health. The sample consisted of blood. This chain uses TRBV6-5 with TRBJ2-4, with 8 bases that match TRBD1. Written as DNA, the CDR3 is TGTGCCAGCAGTTACAGCCAGGGGGCGCCCAAAAACATTCAGTACTTC. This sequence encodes CASSYSQGAPKNIQYF.